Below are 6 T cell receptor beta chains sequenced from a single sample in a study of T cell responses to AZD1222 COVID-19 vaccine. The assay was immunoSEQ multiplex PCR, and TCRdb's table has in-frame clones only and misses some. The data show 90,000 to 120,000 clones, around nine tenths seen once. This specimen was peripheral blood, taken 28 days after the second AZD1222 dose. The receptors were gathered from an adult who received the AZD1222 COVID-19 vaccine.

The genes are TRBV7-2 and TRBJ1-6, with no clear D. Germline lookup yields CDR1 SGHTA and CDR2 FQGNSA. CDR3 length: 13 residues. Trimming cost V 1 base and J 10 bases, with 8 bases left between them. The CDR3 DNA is TGTGCCAGCAGCTTAGGGGTGAACTCACCCCTCCACTTT. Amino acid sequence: CASSLGVNSPLHF.

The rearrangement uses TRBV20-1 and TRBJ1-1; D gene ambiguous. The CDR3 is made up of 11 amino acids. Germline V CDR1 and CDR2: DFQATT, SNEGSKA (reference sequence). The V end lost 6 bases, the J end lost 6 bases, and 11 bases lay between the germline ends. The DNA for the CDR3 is TGCAGTGCGATTCTTGGGGCTGAAGCTTTCTTT. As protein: CSAILGAEAFF.

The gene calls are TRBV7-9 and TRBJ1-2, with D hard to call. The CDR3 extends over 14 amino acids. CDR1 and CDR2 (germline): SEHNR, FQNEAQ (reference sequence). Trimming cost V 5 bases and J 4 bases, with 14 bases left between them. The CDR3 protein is CASSRQTDGYGYTF. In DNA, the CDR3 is TGTGCCAGCAGCCGGCAGACGGACGGCTATGGCTACACCTTC.

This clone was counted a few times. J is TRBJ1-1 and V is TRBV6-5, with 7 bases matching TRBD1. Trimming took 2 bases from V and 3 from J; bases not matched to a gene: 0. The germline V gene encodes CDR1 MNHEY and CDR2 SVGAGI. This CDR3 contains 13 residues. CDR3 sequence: CASSYRGHTEAFF. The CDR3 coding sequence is TGTGCCAGCAGTTACAGGGGGCACACTGAAGCTTTCTTT.

The CDR3 nucleotides read TGCGCCAGCAGCTTGGGGTCTGGCCTCTCTGGGGCCAACGTCCTGACTTTC. Protein: CASSLGSGLSGANVLTF. This chain joins TRBV5-1 and TRBJ2-6; D is ambiguous. Trimming cost V 0 bases and J 0 bases, with 10 bases left between them. Germline assignment: CDR1 SGHRS and CDR2 YFSETQ. The CDR3 has 17 amino acids.

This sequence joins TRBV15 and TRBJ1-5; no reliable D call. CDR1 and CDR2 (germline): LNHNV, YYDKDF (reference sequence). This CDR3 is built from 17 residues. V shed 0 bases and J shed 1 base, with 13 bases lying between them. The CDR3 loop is CATSRDLAAKSNQPQHF. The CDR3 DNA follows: TGTGCCACCAGCAGAGATCTGGCAGCAAAAAGCAATCAGCCCCAGCATTTT.